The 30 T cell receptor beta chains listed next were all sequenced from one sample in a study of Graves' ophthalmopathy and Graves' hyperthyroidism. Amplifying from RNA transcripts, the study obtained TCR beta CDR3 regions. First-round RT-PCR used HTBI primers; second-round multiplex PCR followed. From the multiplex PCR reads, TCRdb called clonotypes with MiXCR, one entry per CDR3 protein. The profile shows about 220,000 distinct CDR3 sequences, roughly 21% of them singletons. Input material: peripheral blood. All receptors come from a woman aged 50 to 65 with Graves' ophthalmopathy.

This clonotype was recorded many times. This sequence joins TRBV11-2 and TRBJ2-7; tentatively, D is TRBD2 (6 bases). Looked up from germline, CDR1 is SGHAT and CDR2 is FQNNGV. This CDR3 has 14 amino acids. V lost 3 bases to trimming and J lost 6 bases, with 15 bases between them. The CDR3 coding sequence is TGTGCCAGCAGCTTTCCCCAGGGACTCGGCGAGCAGTACTTC. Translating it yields CASSFPQGLGEQYF.

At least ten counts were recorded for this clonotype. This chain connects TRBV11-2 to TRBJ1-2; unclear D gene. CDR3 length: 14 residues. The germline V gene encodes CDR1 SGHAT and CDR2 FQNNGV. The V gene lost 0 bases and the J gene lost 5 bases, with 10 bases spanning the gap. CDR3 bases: TGTGCCAGCAGCTTAGATAAGGGAGGATATGGCTACACCTTC. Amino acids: CASSLDKGGYGYTF.

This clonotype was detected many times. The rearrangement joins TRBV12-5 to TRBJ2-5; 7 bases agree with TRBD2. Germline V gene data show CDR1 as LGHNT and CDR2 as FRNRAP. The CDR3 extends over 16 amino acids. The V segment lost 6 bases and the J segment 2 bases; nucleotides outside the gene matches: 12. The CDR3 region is CASGPSGWREQETQYF. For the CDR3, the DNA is TGTGCTAGTGGCCCCTCTGGTTGGCGGGAGCAAGAGACCCAGTACTTC.

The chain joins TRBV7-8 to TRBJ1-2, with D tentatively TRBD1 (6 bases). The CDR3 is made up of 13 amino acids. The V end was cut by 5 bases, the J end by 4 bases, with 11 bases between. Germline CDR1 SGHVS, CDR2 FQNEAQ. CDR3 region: CASSQGLSYGYTF. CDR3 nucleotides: TGTGCCAGCAGCCAGGGGCTTAGCTATGGCTACACCTTC.

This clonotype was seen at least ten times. CDR3 region: CASSAFRDTTYEQYF. The DNA of the CDR3 is TGTGCCAGCAGCGCCTTCCGGGACACCACCTACGAGCAGTACTTC. The chain is built from TRBV27 and TRBJ2-7, with TRBD1 as a possible D gene (6 bases). This CDR3 comprises 15 residues. The germline V and J ends were trimmed by 6 bases and 2 bases, with 17 bases remaining between them. Germline CDR1 reads MNHEY; CDR2 reads SMNVEV (reference sequence).

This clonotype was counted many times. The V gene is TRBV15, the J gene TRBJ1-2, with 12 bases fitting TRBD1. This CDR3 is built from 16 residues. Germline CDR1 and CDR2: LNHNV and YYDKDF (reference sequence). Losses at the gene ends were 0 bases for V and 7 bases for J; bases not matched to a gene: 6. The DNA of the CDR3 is TGTGCCACCAGCAGAGAGGGACAGGGGGCGATTGGTGGCTACACCTTC. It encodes CATSREGQGAIGGYTF.

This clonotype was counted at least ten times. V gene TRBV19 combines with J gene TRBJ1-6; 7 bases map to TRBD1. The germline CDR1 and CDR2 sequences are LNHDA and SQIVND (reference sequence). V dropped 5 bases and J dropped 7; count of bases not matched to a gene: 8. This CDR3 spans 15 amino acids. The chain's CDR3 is CASSSTGQPNSPLHF. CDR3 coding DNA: TGTGCCAGTAGTTCAACGGGACAGCCAAATTCACCCCTCCACTTT. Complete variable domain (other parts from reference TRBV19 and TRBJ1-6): DGGITQSPKYLFRKEGQNVTLSCEQNLNHDAMYWYRQDPGQGLRLIYYSQIVNDFQKGDIAEGYSVSREKKESFPLTVTSAQKNPTAFYLCASSSTGQPNSPLHFGNGTRLTVT.

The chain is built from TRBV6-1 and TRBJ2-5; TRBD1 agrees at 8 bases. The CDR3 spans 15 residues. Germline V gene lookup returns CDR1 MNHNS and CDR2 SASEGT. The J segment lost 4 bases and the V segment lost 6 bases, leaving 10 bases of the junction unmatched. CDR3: CASSRGQGSLETQYF. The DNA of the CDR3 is TGTGCCAGCAGCAGAGGACAGGGAAGTTTAGAGACCCAGTACTTC.

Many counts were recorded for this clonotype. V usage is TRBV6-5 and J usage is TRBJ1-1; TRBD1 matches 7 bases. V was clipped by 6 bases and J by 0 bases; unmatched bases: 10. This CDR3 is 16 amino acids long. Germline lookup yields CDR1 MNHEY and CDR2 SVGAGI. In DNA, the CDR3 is TGTGCCAGCAGCCTTGGACAGGCGATTATGAACACTGAAGCTTTCTTT. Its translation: CASSLGQAIMNTEAFF.

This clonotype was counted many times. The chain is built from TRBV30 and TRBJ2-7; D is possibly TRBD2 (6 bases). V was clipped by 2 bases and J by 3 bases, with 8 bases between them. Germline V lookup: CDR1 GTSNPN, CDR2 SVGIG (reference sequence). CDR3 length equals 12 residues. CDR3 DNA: TGTGCCTGGAGTACGACTAGCTACGAGCAGTACTTC. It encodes CAWSTTSYEQYF.

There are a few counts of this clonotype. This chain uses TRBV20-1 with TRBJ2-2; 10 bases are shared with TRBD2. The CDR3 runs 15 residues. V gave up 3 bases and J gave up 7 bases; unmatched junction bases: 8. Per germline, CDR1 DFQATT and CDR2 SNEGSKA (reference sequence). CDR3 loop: CSASSSGSPLGELFF. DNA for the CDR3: TGCAGTGCTAGTTCTAGCGGGAGCCCCCTCGGGGAGCTGTTTTTT.

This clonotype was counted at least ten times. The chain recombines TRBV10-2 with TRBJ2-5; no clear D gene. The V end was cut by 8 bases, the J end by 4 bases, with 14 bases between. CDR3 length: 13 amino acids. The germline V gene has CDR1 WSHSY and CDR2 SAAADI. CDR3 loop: CASGPTKRETQYF. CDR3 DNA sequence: TGCGCCAGCGGCCCTACTAAGAGAGAGACCCAGTACTTC.

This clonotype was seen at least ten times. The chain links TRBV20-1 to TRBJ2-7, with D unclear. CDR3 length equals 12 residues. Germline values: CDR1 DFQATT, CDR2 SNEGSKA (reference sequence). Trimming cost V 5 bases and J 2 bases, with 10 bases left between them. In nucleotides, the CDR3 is TGCAGTGCTCCCGGGTCCCCCTACGAGCAGTACTTC. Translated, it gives CSAPGSPYEQYF.

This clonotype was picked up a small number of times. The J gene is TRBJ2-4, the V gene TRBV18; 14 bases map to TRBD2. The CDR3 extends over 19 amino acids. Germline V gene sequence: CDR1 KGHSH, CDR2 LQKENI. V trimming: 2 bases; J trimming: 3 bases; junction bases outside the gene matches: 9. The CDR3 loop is CASSPTGLAGVLVKNIQYF. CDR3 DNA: TGTGCCAGCTCACCAACGGGACTAGCGGGAGTCCTAGTCAAAAACATTCAGTACTTC.

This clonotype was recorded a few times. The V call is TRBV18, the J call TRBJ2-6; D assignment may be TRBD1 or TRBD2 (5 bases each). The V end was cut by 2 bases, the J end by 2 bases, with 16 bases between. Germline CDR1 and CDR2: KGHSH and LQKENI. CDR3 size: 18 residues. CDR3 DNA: TGTGCCAGCTCACCATCAATAATAAGAGGGGCTGGGGCCAACGTCCTGACTTTC. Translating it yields CASSPSIIRGAGANVLTF.

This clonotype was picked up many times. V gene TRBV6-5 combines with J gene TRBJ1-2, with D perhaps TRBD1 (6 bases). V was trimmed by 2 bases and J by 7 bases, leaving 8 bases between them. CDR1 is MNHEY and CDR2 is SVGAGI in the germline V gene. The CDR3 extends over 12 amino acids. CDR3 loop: CASSYRGAGYTF. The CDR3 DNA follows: TGTGCCAGCAGTTACAGGGGGGCTGGCTACACCTTC.

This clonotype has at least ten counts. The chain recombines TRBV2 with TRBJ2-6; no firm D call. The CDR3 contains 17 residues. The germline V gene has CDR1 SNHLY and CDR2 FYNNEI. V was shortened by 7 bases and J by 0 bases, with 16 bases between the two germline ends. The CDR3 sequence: CASNMAEQHSGANVLTF. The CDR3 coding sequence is TGTGCCAGCAATATGGCGGAACAGCACTCTGGGGCCAACGTCCTGACTTTC.

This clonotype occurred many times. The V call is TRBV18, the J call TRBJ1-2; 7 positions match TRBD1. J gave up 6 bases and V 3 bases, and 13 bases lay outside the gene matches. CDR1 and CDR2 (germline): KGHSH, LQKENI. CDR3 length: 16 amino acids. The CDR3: CASSPVMTGIEDGYTF. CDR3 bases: TGTGCCAGCTCACCGGTGATGACAGGGATAGAGGATGGCTACACCTTC.

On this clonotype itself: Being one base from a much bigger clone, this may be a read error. The CDR3 region is CASSTRAFPENTEAFF. The CDR3 DNA is TGCGCCAGCAGCACCCGGGCCTTCCCTGAGAACACTGAAGCTTTCTTT. The rearrangement uses TRBV5-1 and TRBJ1-1, with D unclear. Germline CDR1 and CDR2: SGHRS and YFSETQ. The V gene lost 4 bases and the J gene lost 1 base, with 17 bases spanning the gap. This CDR3 contains 16 residues.

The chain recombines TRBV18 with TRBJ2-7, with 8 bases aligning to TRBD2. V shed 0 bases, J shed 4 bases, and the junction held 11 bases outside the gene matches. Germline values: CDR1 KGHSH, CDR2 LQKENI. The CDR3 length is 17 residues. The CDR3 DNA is TGTGCCAGCTCACCACCTCCGGCTAGCGGGCGAATATACGAGCAGTACTTC. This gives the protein CASSPPPASGRIYEQYF.

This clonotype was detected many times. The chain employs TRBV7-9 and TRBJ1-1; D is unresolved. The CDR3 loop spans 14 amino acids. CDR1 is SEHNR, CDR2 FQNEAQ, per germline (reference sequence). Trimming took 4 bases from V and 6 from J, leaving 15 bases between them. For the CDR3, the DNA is TGTGCCAGCAGCTCAGCATGGGAGGGAGCTGAAGCTTTCTTT. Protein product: CASSSAWEGAEAFF.

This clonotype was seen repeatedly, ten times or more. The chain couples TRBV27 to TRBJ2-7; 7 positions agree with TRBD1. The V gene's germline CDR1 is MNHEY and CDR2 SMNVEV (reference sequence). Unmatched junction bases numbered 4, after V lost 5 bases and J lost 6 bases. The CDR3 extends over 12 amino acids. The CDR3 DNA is TGTGCCAGCAGTCCACAGGGGTTCGAGCAGTACTTC. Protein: CASSPQGFEQYF.

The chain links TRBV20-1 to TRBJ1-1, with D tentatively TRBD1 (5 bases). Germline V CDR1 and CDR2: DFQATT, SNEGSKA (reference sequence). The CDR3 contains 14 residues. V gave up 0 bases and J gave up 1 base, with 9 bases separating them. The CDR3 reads CSARETVANTEAFF. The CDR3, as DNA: TGCAGTGCTAGAGAGACAGTGGCGAACACTGAAGCTTTCTTT.

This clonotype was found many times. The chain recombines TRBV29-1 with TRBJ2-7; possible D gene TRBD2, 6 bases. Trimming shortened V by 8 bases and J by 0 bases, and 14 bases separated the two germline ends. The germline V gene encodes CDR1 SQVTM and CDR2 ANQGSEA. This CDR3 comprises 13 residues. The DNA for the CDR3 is TGCAGCACGACTACCGGGGGCTCCTACGAGCAGTACTTC. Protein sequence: CSTTTGGSYEQYF.

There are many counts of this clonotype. CDR3 region: CASSYSPFYEQYF. DNA of the CDR3: TGTGCCAGCAGTTACTCGCCCTTCTACGAGCAGTACTTC. This chain links TRBV6-5 with TRBJ2-7; D not resolved. CDR3 size: 13 residues. The V end was cut by 0 bases, the J end by 3 bases, with 6 bases between. Germline CDR1 reads MNHEY; CDR2 reads SVGAGI.

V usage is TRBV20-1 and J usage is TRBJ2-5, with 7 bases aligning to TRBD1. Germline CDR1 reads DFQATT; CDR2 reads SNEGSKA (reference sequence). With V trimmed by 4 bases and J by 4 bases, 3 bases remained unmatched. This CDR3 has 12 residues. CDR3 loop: CSAIRTGETQYF. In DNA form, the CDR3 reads TGCAGTGCTATTAGGACAGGAGAGACCCAGTACTTC.

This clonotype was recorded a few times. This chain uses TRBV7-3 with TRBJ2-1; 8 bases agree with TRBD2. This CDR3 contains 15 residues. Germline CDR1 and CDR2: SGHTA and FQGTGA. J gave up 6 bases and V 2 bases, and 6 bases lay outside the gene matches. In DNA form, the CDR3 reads TGTGCCAGCAGCTTACTAAGCGGGAGTCTCAATGAGCAGTTCTTC. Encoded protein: CASSLLSGSLNEQFF.

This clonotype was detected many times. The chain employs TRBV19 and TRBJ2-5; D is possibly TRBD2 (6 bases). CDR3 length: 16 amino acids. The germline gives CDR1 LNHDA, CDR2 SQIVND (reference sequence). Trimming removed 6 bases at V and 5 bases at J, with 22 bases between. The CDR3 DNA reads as TGTGCCAGTAGCAACGAAAACGGAGGGCCGGGGGAGACCCAGTACTTC. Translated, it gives CASSNENGGPGETQYF.

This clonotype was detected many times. The CDR3 nucleotides read TGTGCCAGCAGTAGGCCCAGTGCAGAGACCCAGTACTTC. Amino acids: CASSRPSAETQYF. The rearrangement uses TRBV12-3 or TRBV12-4 and TRBJ2-5; D ambiguous. This CDR3 has 13 amino acids. The germline V and J ends were trimmed by 5 bases and 4 bases, with 11 bases remaining between them.

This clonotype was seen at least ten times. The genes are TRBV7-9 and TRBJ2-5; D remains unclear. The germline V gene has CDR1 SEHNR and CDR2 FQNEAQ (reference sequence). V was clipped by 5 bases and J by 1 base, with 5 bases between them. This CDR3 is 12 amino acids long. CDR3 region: CASSHTQETQYF. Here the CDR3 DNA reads TGTGCCAGCAGCCACACCCAAGAGACCCAGTACTTC.